The clone carrying this T cell receptor (beta chain) has a single count. Generated by immunoSEQ multiplex PCR, the TCRdb table keeps only in-frame clones and is missing some. The table has around 100,000 clones, about four fifths seen once. This entry is derived from a study of glioma-infiltrating T cells after dendritic cell vaccination. The CDR3 totals 14 residues. CDR1 and CDR2 (germline): LNHDA, SQIVND (reference sequence). Trimming removed 4 bases at V and 3 bases at J, with 13 bases between. J is TRBJ2-7 and V is TRBV19; a weak D match, TRBD1 (6 bases). The source of this sequence is a human donor with glioblastoma. The material was blood, obtained before dendritic cell vaccination. The CDR3 DNA follows: TGTGCCAGTAGTACCGAAATACAGGGCTACGAGCAGTACTTC. It translates to CASSTEIQGYEQYF.